This T cell receptor beta chain was found in a study of blood T cell repertoires in COVID-19. Turning to the study itself: In each case, the material was cDNA or gDNA derived from T cells, B-cell-depleted T cells, or PBMCs.

Source study methods: Estimates of nucleated cell counts were drawn from the amplification of reference gene primers. Assay: immunoSEQ multiplex PCR; the TCRdb copy retains only in-frame clones and omits some. The V and J calls and clone size were taken over from that table, and D and trimming were inferred from the DNA. The sample consists of fewer than 350,000 clones, 86% of them appearing once. This CDR3 spans 16 amino acids. Germline values: CDR1 SNHLY, CDR2 FYNNEI. V was pared by 2 bases and J by 5 bases, with 8 bases of the junction left unmatched. Source material: peripheral blood. The chain couples TRBV2 to TRBJ2-3, with TRBD2 matching over 9 bases. The clonotype originates from a woman in her thirties who had recovered from COVID-19. The CDR3 nucleotides are TGTGCCAGCAGTGAATTGCCTAGCGGGGTAGGAGATACGCAGTATTTT. Protein: CASSELPSGVGDTQYF.